A selection of T cell receptor beta chains follows, all from one sample in a study of cytomegalovirus exposure and HLA in healthy donors. Assay used: immunoSEQ multiplex PCR; TCRdb lists only in-frame clones, some missing. Here the sample table reports about 58,000 clones. The sample consisted of PBMCs. These receptors were taken from a woman in her late teens or twenties in good health and CMV-seronegative. Each CDR3 is given with its conserved first and last residue. D genes are given only for firm matches.

TRBV6-1	TRBJ2-7	TRBD2	TGTGCCAGCGGAAGGACTAGCGGGGGATACGAGCAGTACTTC	CASGRTSGGYEQYF
TRBV6-6	TRBJ2-3	TRBD1	TGTGCCAGCACGGGGACAGGAAGCACAGATACGCAGTATTTT	CASTGTGSTDTQYF
TRBV11-3	TRBJ1-1	.	TGTGCCAGCAGCTTAGCCCGGGCAGGGTCCGCGATAACTGAAGCTTTCTTT	CASSLARAGSAITEAFF
TRBV10-3	TRBJ1-1	.	TGTGCCATCAGTTTGGAGGGCACTGAAGCTTTCTTT	CAISLEGTEAFF
TRBV5-1	TRBJ2-3	.	TGCGCCAGCAGCGTGGGCCAGACAGCCCTTCGGTATTTT	CASSVGQTALRYF
TRBV18	TRBJ1-3	.	TGTGCCAGCTCACCGGGTCTGAGGGGGACTGGAAACACCATATATTTT	CASSPGLRGTGNTIYF
TRBV19	TRBJ2-1	TRBD2	TGTGCCAGTACCCCGTGGCGGGAGGGCCCCAATGAGCAGTTCTTC	CASTPWREGPNEQFF
TRBV4-2	TRBJ1-6	.	TGTGCCAGCAGCCGTACCTTGGGGGGGCTCGCGGAATCACCCCTCCACTTT	CASSRTLGGLAESPLHF
TRBV15	TRBJ1-1	.	TGTGCCACCAGCAGAGGACCCGCGGAGAACACTGAAGCTTTCTTT	CATSRGPAENTEAFF
TRBV5-1	TRBJ1-1	TRBD1	TGCGCCAGCAGCACGGGACAGGTAAGCGCTGAAGCTTTCTTT	CASSTGQVSAEAFF
TRBV7-2	TRBJ1-2	TRBD1	TGTGCCAGCAGCTCCTCCCCGACAGGGGTCTATGGCTACACCTTC	CASSSSPTGVYGYTF
TRBV6-1	TRBJ2-1	.	TGTGCCAGCAGTGGCGGGCCTAGCTCCGACAATGAGCAGTTCTTC	CASSGGPSSDNEQFF
TRBV10-3	TRBJ1-6	TRBD1	TGTGCCATCAGTGGGAGGGGGCCCGGCAATAATTCACCCCTCCACTTT	CAISGRGPGNNSPLHF
TRBV11-3	TRBJ2-1	TRBD2	TGTGCCAGCAGCCAAGGACTAGCGGGAGAGGAGCAGTTCTTC	CASSQGLAGEEQFF
TRBV4-1	TRBJ1-4	TRBD1	TGCGCCAGCAGCTTCGACCCGCCCGCGAGACAGGGGAATGAAAAACTGTTTTTT	CASSFDPPARQGNEKLFF
TRBV6-1	TRBJ1-1	.	TGTGCCAGCAGTGAAGCTCTTGAATTCAGGGTTTTT	CASSEALEFRVF
TRBV5-1	TRBJ2-3	TRBD2	TGCGCCAGCAGCTCCATGTACGGGGGGAGGCATTTTAGCACAGATACGCAGTATTTT	CASSSMYGGRHFSTDTQYF
TRBV6-1	TRBJ2-7	.	TGTGCCAGCAGTGACTGGCGGGCAGCAACCTACGAGCAGTACTTC	CASSDWRAATYEQYF
TRBV27	TRBJ1-2	TRBD1	TGTGCCAGCAGAGTTGGGGGACAGATATATGGCTACACCTTC	CASRVGGQIYGYTF
TRBV30	TRBJ1-2	.	TGTGCCTGGACCCGGGGACTGATCTATGGCTACACCTTC	CAWTRGLIYGYTF
TRBV11-2	TRBJ1-6	.	TGTGCCAGCAGCTTATATAGCGGGGCGCAATCTTATTCACCCCTCCACTTT	CASSLYSGAQSYSPLHF
TRBV5-1	TRBJ1-3	.	TGCGCCAGCAGCCCCTACGGGATCCTCAATCCGAGCTCTGGAAACACCATATATTTT	CASSPYGILNPSSGNTIYF
TRBV11-3	TRBJ1-1	TRBD1	TGTGCCAGCAGTTCCGGACAGGGGGAGGTCCACACTGAAGCTTTCTTT	CASSSGQGEVHTEAFF
TRBV15	TRBJ2-1	TRBD2	TGTGCCACCAGCGGGGGGGTCTACAATGAGCAGTTCTTC	CATSGGVYNEQFF
TRBV6-1	TRBJ1-2	TRBD1	TGTGCCAGCACCCCCCAGGGGGCTATCTATGGCTACACCTTC	CASTPQGAIYGYTF
TRBV4-2	TRBJ1-5	.	TGTGCCAGCAGCCTCCCGGGGGGGGCTAATCAGCCCCAGCATTTT	CASSLPGGANQPQHF
TRBV12-5	TRBJ1-2	.	TGTGCTAGTGGTTTGGGGGGGGAAGACTATGGCTACACCTTC	CASGLGGEDYGYTF
TRBV27	TRBJ2-7	TRBD1	TGTGCCAGCAGTCGACAGGGGAGGTTCTACGAGCAGTACTTC	CASSRQGRFYEQYF
TRBV5-1	TRBJ1-6	TRBD1	TGCGCCAGCAGCTCGGACAGGGTAGGGACACCCCTCCACTTT	CASSSDRVGTPLHF
TRBV6-5	TRBJ2-7	.	TGTGCCAGCAGTTACCAGGGTCGGTCCTACGAGCAGTACTTC	CASSYQGRSYEQYF
TRBV18	TRBJ1-1	.	TGTGCCAGCTCACAAATAGTTCCTACGAACACTGAAGCTTTCTTT	CASSQIVPTNTEAFF